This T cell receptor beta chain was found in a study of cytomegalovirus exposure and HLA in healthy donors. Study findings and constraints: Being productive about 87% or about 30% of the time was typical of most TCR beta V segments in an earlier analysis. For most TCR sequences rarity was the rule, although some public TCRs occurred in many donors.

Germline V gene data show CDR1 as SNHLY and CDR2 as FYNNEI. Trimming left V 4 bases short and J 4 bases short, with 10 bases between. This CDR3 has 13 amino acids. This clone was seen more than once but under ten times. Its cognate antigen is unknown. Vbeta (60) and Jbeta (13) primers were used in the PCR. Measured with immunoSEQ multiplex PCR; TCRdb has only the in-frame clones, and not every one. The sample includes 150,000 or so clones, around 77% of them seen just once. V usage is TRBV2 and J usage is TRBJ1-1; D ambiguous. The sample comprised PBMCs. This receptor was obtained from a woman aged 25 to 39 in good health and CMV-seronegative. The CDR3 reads CASSGRESTEAFF. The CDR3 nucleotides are TGTGCCAGCAGTGGGCGGGAAAGCACTGAAGCTTTCTTT.